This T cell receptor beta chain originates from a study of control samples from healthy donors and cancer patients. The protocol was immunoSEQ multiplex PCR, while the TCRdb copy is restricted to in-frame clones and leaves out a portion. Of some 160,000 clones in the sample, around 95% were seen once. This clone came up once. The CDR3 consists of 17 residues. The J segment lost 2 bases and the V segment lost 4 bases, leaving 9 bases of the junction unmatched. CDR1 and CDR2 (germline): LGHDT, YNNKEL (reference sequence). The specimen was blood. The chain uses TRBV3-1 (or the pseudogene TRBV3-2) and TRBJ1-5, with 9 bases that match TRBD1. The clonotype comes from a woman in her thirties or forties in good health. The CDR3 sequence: CASSPTGTGFRNQPQHF. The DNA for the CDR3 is TGTGCCAGCAGCCCAACCGGGACAGGGTTTCGCAATCAGCCCCAGCATTTT.